A selection of T cell receptor beta chains follows, all from one sample in a study of blood T cell repertoires in COVID-19. The assay was immunoSEQ multiplex PCR, and TCRdb's table has in-frame clones only and misses some. The sample shows roughly 500,000 clones, around nine tenths of them seen only once. Sequenced input: PBMCs or T cells enriched from blood (not recorded which). The receptors stem from a woman between 40 and 50 years old who had recovered from COVID-19. The CDR3 runs from the conserved cysteine through the conserved F or W. A D gene is named only where the DNA matches it firmly. Some rows have no size entry. The others give once, few or many, or a class for an expanded clone.

d_gene,abundance,v_gene,j_gene,CDR3aa,CDR3nt
TRBD1,NA,TRBV24-1,TRBJ1-2,CATSDGDRGMDGYTF,TGTGCCACCAGTGATGGTGACAGGGGAATGGATGGCTACACCTTC
NA,NA,TRBV25-1,TRBJ1-1,CASSEFRGLNTEAFF,TGTGCCAGCAGTGAATTTCGGGGTCTGAACACTGAAGCTTTCTTT
NA,once,TRBV4-3,TRBJ2-5,CASSQDTNRGPGGETQYF,TGCGCCAGCAGCCAAGATACGAACCGGGGGCCCGGGGGGGAGACCCAGTACTTC
NA,NA,TRBV5-4,TRBJ1-2,CASQRDNQNYGYTF,TGTGCCAGCCAGAGGGACAACCAGAACTATGGCTACACCTTC
TRBD2,NA,TRBV11-3,TRBJ2-2,CASSLSSGSDTGELFF,TGTGCCAGCAGCCTTTCTAGCGGGAGTGACACCGGGGAGCTGTTTTTT
NA,NA,TRBV4-1,TRBJ2-5,CASSQGIYKGVETQYF,TGCGCCAGCAGCCAAGGAATATACAAGGGGGTGGAGACCCAGTACTTC
NA,NA,TRBV7-8,TRBJ1-1,CASSLVFAGEAFF,TGTGCCAGCAGCTTAGTTTTTGCGGGCGAAGCTTTCTTT
NA,NA,TRBV7-2,TRBJ2-7,CASSFVNHSGPPYEQYF,TGTGCCAGCAGCTTCGTTAATCATAGCGGACCCCCCTACGAGCAGTACTTC
NA,NA,TRBV2,TRBJ2-2,CASIAQLGQTGELFF,TGTGCCAGCATAGCACAGTTGGGACAAACCGGGGAGCTGTTTTTT
TRBD1,NA,TRBV5-4,TRBJ2-5,CASSSIGQGEGETQYF,TGTGCCAGCAGCTCGATAGGACAGGGGGAGGGAGAGACCCAGTACTTC
NA,NA,TRBV19,TRBJ2-3,CASTSGDTQYF,TGTGCCAGTACCTCAGGAGATACGCAGTATTTT
NA,once,TRBV4-1,TRBJ1-2,CASSQGFFGPYGYTF,TGCGCCAGCAGCCAAGGCTTTTTTGGGCCCTATGGCTACACCTTC
NA,many,TRBV5-8,TRBJ2-3,CASLYRGSTQYF,TGTGCCAGCCTCTATCGGGGTAGTACGCAGTATTTT
TRBD2,NA,TRBV5-8,TRBJ2-5,CASSLGGLAGVKETQYF,TGTGCCAGCAGCTTGGGGGGACTAGCGGGAGTAAAGGAGACCCAGTACTTC
TRBD1,few,TRBV6-5,TRBJ1-4,CASRLYRGEKLFF,TGTGCCAGCAGGTTGTACAGGGGGGAAAAACTGTTTTTT
NA,NA,TRBV7-8,TRBJ2-7,CASSLQALAHYEQYF,TGTGCCAGCAGCCTGCAGGCACTAGCTCACTACGAGCAGTACTTC
NA,NA,TRBV4-3,TRBJ2-2,CASSQERLVPTGELFF,TGCGCCAGCAGCCAAGAGCGTCTAGTCCCCACCGGGGAGCTGTTTTTT
TRBD1,NA,TRBV14,TRBJ2-7,CASSHRDRSYYEQYF,TGTGCCAGCAGTCACCGGGACAGGAGCTATTACGAGCAGTACTTC
NA,NA,TRBV6-5,TRBJ1-6,CASSYSGDSPLHF,TGTGCCAGCAGTTACTCCGGGGATTCACCCCTCCACTTT
NA,NA,TRBV5-1,TRBJ2-5,CASSLGEVVETQYF,TGCGCCAGCAGCTTGGGGGAGGTAGTGGAGACCCAGTACTTC
TRBD1,once,TRBV9,TRBJ1-2,CASSVGTGNYGYTF,TGTGCCAGCAGCGTAGGGACAGGGAACTATGGCTACACCTTC
TRBD2,NA,TRBV7-8,TRBJ2-3,CASSSGTSGRTDTQYF,TGTGCCAGCAGCTCTGGGACTAGCGGGAGAACAGATACGCAGTATTTT
NA,NA,TRBV29-1,TRBJ1-1,CSTAGNTEAFF,TGCAGTACCGCGGGGAACACTGAAGCTTTCTTT
TRBD1,few,TRBV5-1,TRBJ1-2,CASSFLQGADGYTF,TGCGCCAGCAGCTTTCTACAGGGGGCAGATGGCTACACCTTC
NA,NA,TRBV27,TRBJ1-5,CASSPPGRQPQHF,TGTGCCAGCAGCCCCCCAGGAAGGCAGCCCCAGCATTTT
NA,NA,TRBV19,TRBJ1-1,CASSIRLRLEAFF,TGTGCCAGTAGTATCAGGCTACGGCTTGAAGCTTTCTTT
TRBD2,NA,TRBV5-1,TRBJ2-1,CASRTSGRANEQFF,TGCGCCAGCAGGACAAGCGGGAGGGCCAATGAGCAGTTCTTC
TRBD2,NA,TRBV29-1,TRBJ2-7,CSGTPRTSGSNEQYF,TGCAGCGGCACCCCTAGGACTAGCGGGAGCAACGAGCAGTACTTC
NA,NA,TRBV14,TRBJ2-7,CASSRWAGAGAYEQYF,TGTGCCAGCAGCCGATGGGCGGGGGCTGGGGCCTACGAGCAGTACTTC
TRBD1,few,TRBV24-1,TRBJ2-2,CATSDPTGTGYTGELFF,TGTGCCACCAGTGACCCAACTGGGACAGGGTACACCGGGGAGCTGTTTTTT
NA,NA,TRBV13,TRBJ1-6,CASSYRQINSPLHF,TGTGCCAGCAGCTATCGACAGATTAATTCACCCCTCCACTTT
TRBD2,NA,TRBV7-9,TRBJ2-1,CASSLGLAGGSLYEQFF,TGTGCCAGCAGCTTAGGACTAGCGGGAGGTAGTCTGTATGAGCAGTTCTTC
NA,NA,TRBV6-6,TRBJ2-7,CASSYADRPSYEQYF,TGTGCCAGCAGTTACGCGGACAGACCCTCCTACGAGCAGTACTTC
TRBD1,NA,TRBV7-2,TRBJ2-2,CASRQGVNTGELFF,TGTGCCAGCAGACAGGGGGTTAACACCGGGGAGCTGTTTTTT
TRBD1,few,TRBV9,TRBJ2-2,CASSANGQGDTGELFF,TGTGCCAGCAGCGCTAATGGACAGGGTGACACCGGGGAGCTGTTTTTT
NA,NA,TRBV7-9,TRBJ2-7,CASSGPGLPYEQYF,TGTGCCAGCAGCGGGCCGGGACTCCCCTACGAGCAGTACTTC
NA,NA,TRBV5-4,TRBJ2-1,CALHVGANNEQFF,TGTGCCCTCCACGTGGGAGCTAACAATGAGCAGTTCTTC
TRBD2,NA,TRBV7-9,TRBJ2-7,CASSRTSGASSYEQYF,TGTGCCAGCAGTCGGACTAGCGGGGCCAGCTCCTACGAGCAGTACTTC
NA,NA,TRBV4-2,TRBJ1-6,CASSPQGKSNSPLHF,TGTGCCAGCAGCCCCCAGGGTAAGAGTAATTCACCCCTCCACTTT